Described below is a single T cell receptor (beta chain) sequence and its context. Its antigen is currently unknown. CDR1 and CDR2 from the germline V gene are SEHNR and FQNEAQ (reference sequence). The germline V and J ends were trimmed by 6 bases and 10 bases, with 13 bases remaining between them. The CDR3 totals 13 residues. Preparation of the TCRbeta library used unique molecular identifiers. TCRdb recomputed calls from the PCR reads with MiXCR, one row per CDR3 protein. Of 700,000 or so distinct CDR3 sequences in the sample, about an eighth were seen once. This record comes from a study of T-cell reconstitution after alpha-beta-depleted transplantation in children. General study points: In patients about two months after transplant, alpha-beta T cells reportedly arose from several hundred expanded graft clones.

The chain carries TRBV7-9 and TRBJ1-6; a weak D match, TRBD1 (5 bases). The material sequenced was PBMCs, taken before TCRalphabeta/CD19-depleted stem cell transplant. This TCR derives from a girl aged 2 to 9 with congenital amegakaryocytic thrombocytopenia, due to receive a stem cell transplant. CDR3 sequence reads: CASSRMGGSPLHF. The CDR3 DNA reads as TGTGCCAGCAGTAGGATGGGGGGGTCACCCCTCCACTTT.